This TCR beta chain was identified during a study of blood T cell repertoires in COVID-19. At the level of the study: The origin of the acute and convalescent COVID-19 samples was the United States, Italy and Spain. T cells, B-cell-depleted T cells, or PBMCs provided the cDNA or gDNA that served as material.

Germline CDR1 reads GTSNPN; CDR2 reads SVGIG (reference sequence). Trimming took 2 bases from V and 7 from J; bases not matched to a gene: 4. The CDR3 is 12 residues long. Study processing details: It was from reference gene primer amplification that nucleated cell counts were estimated. Sequencing used immunoSEQ multiplex PCR; TCRdb keeps in-frame clones, though not all of them. The D gene and trimming were derived from the DNA, and the V and J assignments and clone size from that table. Altogether about 110,000 clones are present, approximately 82% being singletons, with the ten largest covering roughly 4%.

This receptor was identified in a woman aged 65 to 85 with acute or convalescent COVID-19. The chain links TRBV30 to TRBJ1-1; 7 nucleotides match TRBD1. The source material was peripheral blood. CDR3 protein: CAWSPGTDEAFF. CDR3 DNA: TGTGCCTGGAGTCCGGGGACAGATGAAGCTTTCTTT.